This TCR beta chain derives from a study of blood T cell repertoires in COVID-19. The overall study: Donors in the United States, Italy and Spain gave samples during acute or convalescent COVID-19. From T cells, B-cell-depleted T cells, or PBMCs came the material, which was cDNA or gDNA.

Deletions cut 0 bases from V and 4 bases from J, with 10 bases between. The germline V gene encodes CDR1 LGHNA and CDR2 YSLEER. This CDR3 has 15 amino acids. Method: immunoSEQ multiplex PCR; TCRdb's copy keeps in-frame clones and lacks some. In the table there are about 250,000 clones, approximately 89% of which are singletons. The source material was peripheral blood. This sequence joins TRBV4-3 and TRBJ1-3; tentatively, D is TRBD1 (5 bases). The origin of this receptor is a woman aged 30 to 39 with COVID-19, enrolled during active disease. The CDR3 here is CASSQDTAGGNTIYF. The CDR3 DNA is TGCGCCAGCAGCCAAGATACGGCAGGGGGAAACACCATATATTTT.